The rows below give T cell receptor beta chains drawn from one sample of a study of T cell responses to AZD1222 COVID-19 vaccine. Profiling relied on immunoSEQ multiplex PCR, and the TCRdb table lists in-frame clones only, not all of them. The sample lists around 110,000 clones, around 82% seen once, with about 9.5% in the top ten. The input for sequencing was peripheral blood, taken on day 0 of AZD1222 vaccination. All receptors derive from an adult in good health. Each CDR3 is given with its conserved first and last residue. Each record gives: V gene, D gene, clone size, J gene, CDR3 DNA, CDR3 protein. The D gene is left open where the match is weak. Not every row has a clone size; where given, it reads once, few, many or a size class.

TRBV6-5,-,-,TRBJ1-2,TGTGCCAGCAGTCCTGGCCGGTCCTCCAGGGGAGCCTACACCTTC,CASSPGRSSRGAYTF
TRBV11-1,TRBD2,-,TRBJ2-3,TGTGCCAGCAGCTTACGTACTAGCGGGAGTCTGGATACGCAGTATTTT,CASSLRTSGSLDTQYF
TRBV15,TRBD1,-,TRBJ1-5,TGTGCCACCAGCCATGGGACAGCACTTAATCAGCCCCAGCATTTT,CATSHGTALNQPQHF
TRBV18,TRBD1,-,TRBJ1-5,TGTGCCAGCTCACCTAGGACAGGGGATCAGCCCCAGCATTTT,CASSPRTGDQPQHF
TRBV29-1,TRBD2,-,TRBJ2-5,TGCAGCGTTGAAGGGACTAGCCAAGAGACCCAGTACTTC,CSVEGTSQETQYF
TRBV27,-,-,TRBJ1-6,TGTGCCAGCAGTTTAGTGGGAGGGAGTTCACCCCTCCACTTT,CASSLVGGSSPLHF
TRBV2,-,many,TRBJ1-5,TGTGCCAGCATAGGGTCGGGCAATCAGCCCCAGCATTTT,CASIGSGNQPQHF
TRBV28,TRBD2,-,TRBJ2-1,TGTGCCAGCAGTTTATGGACTAGCGGGGGGACCTACAATGAGCAGTTCTTC,CASSLWTSGGTYNEQFF
TRBV12-3/TRBV12-4,TRBD1,-,TRBJ1-2,TGTGCCAGCAGTTTAGGGACAGGCTATGGCTACACCTTC,CASSLGTGYGYTF
TRBV28,-,-,TRBJ2-1,TGTGCTACGGGAAGCTACAATGAGCAGTTCTTC,CATGSYNEQFF
TRBV28,TRBD2,-,TRBJ2-7,TGTGCCAGCAGTTTGTCTAGCGGGAGTAGTCCCTACGAGCAGTACTTC,CASSLSSGSSPYEQYF
TRBV5-1,-,-,TRBJ2-1,TGCGCCAGCAGCTCGACTTCAACTAGCACAAATGAGCAGTTCTTC,CASSSTSTSTNEQFF